Presented here are 29 T cell receptor beta chains from one specimen sequenced in a study of identical twins. Each CDR3 protein gets one entry after TCRdb re-called the 5' RACE reads with MiXCR. This sample has 510,000 or so distinct CDR3 sequences, with 12% to 15% found just once. A further study also used this sample, focusing on yellow fever vaccine responses in identical twins.

Sequenced sample: CD4+ T cells sorted from blood. Receptors originate from a woman younger than 35 in good health.

The chain employs TRBV11-1 and TRBJ2-1, with unresolved D. The CDR3 length is 20 residues. The V gene lost 0 bases and the J gene lost 1 base, with 22 bases spanning the gap. Germline CDR1 and CDR2: SGHAT and FQDESV (reference sequence). CDR3 loop: CASSLALFRVGKRSYNEQFF. Here the CDR3 DNA reads TGTGCCAGCAGCTTAGCCCTTTTCCGGGTAGGGAAGAGGTCCTACAATGAGCAGTTCTTC.

This clonotype has a handful of counts. The chain employs TRBV28 and TRBJ1-5; D perhaps matches TRBD1 (5 bases). This CDR3 has 15 amino acids. The germline CDR1 and CDR2 sequences are MDHEN and SYDVKM. V lost 5 bases to trimming and J lost 1 base, with 12 bases between them. This chain's CDR3 is CASSKQETSNQPQHF. In nucleotides, the CDR3 is TGTGCCAGCAGTAAACAGGAGACAAGCAATCAGCCCCAGCATTTT.

This clonotype was counted between two and nine times. One end of the junction varies from germline; a read error may be responsible. The chain couples TRBV12-3 or TRBV12-4 to TRBJ1-5; 7 nucleotides match TRBD1. The length of the CDR3 is 17 residues. CDR3 amino acids: CASSLRPPTGNNRPQHF. The CDR3 nucleotides are TGTGCCAGCAGCCTTAGGCCCCCGACAGGGAATAATCGGCCCCAGCATTTT.

This clonotype has only a few counts. The chain joins TRBV27 to TRBJ2-1, with 12 bases matching TRBD1. Per germline, CDR1 MNHEY and CDR2 SMNVEV (reference sequence). The CDR3 totals 16 residues. V lost 6 bases, J lost 7 bases, and 10 bases stayed unmatched. DNA for the CDR3: TGTGCCAGCAGGGAAGGGACAGGGGGCTTGGTTAATGAGCAGTTCTTC. The encoded protein is CASREGTGGLVNEQFF.

This clonotype was detected many times. The rearrangement uses TRBV10-3 and TRBJ2-1; 8 bases are shared with TRBD1. Germline V CDR1 and CDR2: ENHRY, SYGVKD. There are 13 residues in the CDR3. Trimming at V came to 4 bases and at J to 4 bases, leaving 0 bases not matched to a gene. The CDR3 loop reads CAISGQGYNEQFF. Here the CDR3 DNA reads TGTGCCATCAGTGGACAGGGGTACAATGAGCAGTTCTTC.

The chain combines TRBV6-5 with TRBJ2-7; tentatively, D is TRBD1 (6 bases). This CDR3 is 12 amino acids long. CDR1 is MNHEY and CDR2 is SVGAGI in the germline V gene. V gave up 4 bases and J gave up 6 bases, with 10 bases separating them. The DNA of the CDR3 is TGTGCCAGCAGTTCATTCAGGGGCGAGCAGTACTTC. This encodes CASSSFRGEQYF.

A few counts support this clonotype. V gene TRBV6-5 combines with J gene TRBJ1-2, with D maybe TRBD1 (5 bases). CDR3 length equals 14 residues. Trimming shortened V by 2 bases and J by 2 bases, and 9 bases separated the two germline ends. CDR1 is MNHEY and CDR2 is SVGAGI in the germline V gene. Written as DNA, the CDR3 is TGTGCCAGCAGTTACGGGGGTCCCAACTATGGCTACACCTTC. Translating it yields CASSYGGPNYGYTF.

This clonotype was counted between two and nine times. The rearrangement uses TRBV7-9 and TRBJ1-2; 7 positions match TRBD1. Per the germline V gene, CDR1 is SEHNR and CDR2 is FQNEAQ (reference sequence). The CDR3 is made up of 16 amino acids. J lost 2 bases, V lost 0 bases, and 6 bases had no gene match. CDR3 amino acids: CASSLATGSTNYGYTF. As DNA, the CDR3 is TGTGCCAGCAGCTTAGCGACAGGGAGTACCAACTATGGCTACACCTTC.

A few counts support this clonotype. The V gene is TRBV20-1, the J gene TRBJ2-5; D might be TRBD2 (5 bases). Germline CDR1 and CDR2: DFQATT and SNEGSKA (reference sequence). The V gene lost 1 base and the J gene lost 5 bases, with 14 bases spanning the gap. The CDR3 sequence is 14 residues long. The CDR3 is CSARANPGLETQYF. As DNA, the CDR3 is TGCAGTGCTAGAGCCAACCCGGGGTTGGAGACCCAGTACTTC.

V is TRBV12-3 or TRBV12-4 and J is TRBJ1-2; TRBD1 matches 8 bases. Trimming at V came to 4 bases and at J to 9 bases, leaving 4 bases not matched to a gene. CDR3 length: 12 amino acids. The CDR3 reads CASSSTGDRYTF. The CDR3 DNA reads TGTGCCAGCAGTTCGACAGGGGACCGCTACACCTTC.

The genes are TRBV4-1 and TRBJ2-1; D could derive from TRBD1 or TRBD2 (5 bases each). The V end lost 0 bases, the J end lost 4 bases, and 10 bases lay between the germline ends. Germline assignment: CDR1 MGHRA and CDR2 YSYEKL. This CDR3 is built from 15 residues. The CDR3 is CASSQDGTVYNEQFF. The CDR3 bases are TGCGCCAGCAGCCAAGACGGGACGGTATACAATGAGCAGTTCTTC.

This clonotype was detected once. J is TRBJ2-1 and V is TRBV20-1, with 8 bases matching TRBD2. Looked up from germline, CDR1 is DFQATT and CDR2 is SNEGSKA (reference sequence). The CDR3 covers 15 residues. Trimming took 1 base from V and 6 from J; bases not matched to a gene: 8. The CDR3 DNA is TGCAGTGCTAGAGGGGCCGGGACTAGTTTCAATGAGCAGTTCTTC. Amino acid sequence: CSARGAGTSFNEQFF.

This clonotype has just a few counts. V gene TRBV29-1 combines with J gene TRBJ2-7; the D gene is possibly TRBD1 (5 bases). Trimming left V 6 bases short and J 7 bases short, with 22 bases between. From germline, CDR1 is SQVTM and CDR2 ANQGSEA. The CDR3 consists of 14 residues. CDR3 DNA: TGCAGCGTCACCCCATATGGTGCGTACAGGGAGCAGTACTTC. It yields the protein CSVTPYGAYREQYF.

This clonotype was seen only a few times. The rearrangement joins TRBV10-3 to TRBJ2-5; 8 bases align to TRBD2. This CDR3 is 15 amino acids long. Germline values: CDR1 ENHRY, CDR2 SYGVKD. Trimming removed 6 bases from V and 5 bases from J; junction bases left unmatched: 11. The DNA of the CDR3 is TGTGCCATCAGCCCCGGGACTAGTTTCCTGGAGACCCAGTACTTC. As protein: CAISPGTSFLETQYF.

The chain combines TRBV7-9 with TRBJ2-5; 8 positions match TRBD2. Germline loops: CDR1 SEHNR, CDR2 FQNEAQ (reference sequence). CDR3 size: 16 residues. V trimming: 1 base; J trimming: 1 base; junction bases outside the gene matches: 5. CDR3 region: CASSLVPGGFQETQYF. DNA of the CDR3: TGTGCCAGCAGCTTAGTGCCGGGAGGGTTCCAAGAGACCCAGTACTTC.

The gene calls are TRBV4-1 and TRBJ2-2; 8 nucleotides agree with TRBD2. V shed 0 bases and J 8 bases; nucleotides not matched to a gene: 5. Germline CDR1 is MGHRA and CDR2 is YSYEKL. This CDR3 region has 15 residues. The CDR3 region is CASSQDTLAGGELFF. In DNA form, the CDR3 reads TGCGCCAGCAGCCAAGATACCCTAGCGGGTGGGGAGCTGTTTTTT.

This clonotype was detected ten times or more. The chain has TRBV12-3 or TRBV12-4 and TRBJ2-1; TRBD2 agrees at 7 bases. The CDR3 has 14 amino acids. J was trimmed by 5 bases and V by 3 bases; bases with no gene match: 4. CDR3 protein: CASSFSLADNEQFF. CDR3 coding DNA: TGTGCCAGCAGTTTTAGTCTAGCGGACAATGAGCAGTTCTTC.

The J gene is TRBJ2-3, the V gene TRBV5-6; no reliable D call. From germline, CDR1 is SGHDT and CDR2 YYEEEE. This CDR3 spans 15 amino acids. The ends were cut back, 1 base at V and 2 bases at J, with 11 bases in the middle. DNA of the CDR3: TGTGCCAGCAGCTTGTCGGTCTACAACACAGATACGCAGTATTTT. The encoded protein is CASSLSVYNTDTQYF.

This chain uses TRBV19 with TRBJ2-3; 8 bases are a match to TRBD1. The CDR3 has 16 amino acids. J gave up 0 bases and V 4 bases, and 6 bases lay outside the gene matches. Looked up from germline, CDR1 is LNHDA and CDR2 is SQIVND (reference sequence). CDR3 region: CASSSDRGRSTDTQYF. CDR3 in DNA: TGTGCCAGTAGTAGCGACAGGGGACGGAGCACAGATACGCAGTATTTT. Full variable domain (missing parts from reference TRBV19 and TRBJ2-3): DGGITQSPKYLFRKEGQNVTLSCEQNLNHDAMYWYRQDPGQGLRLIYYSQIVNDFQKGDIAEGYSVSREKKESFPLTVTSAQKNPTAFYLCASSSDRGRSTDTQYFGPGTRLTVL.

V and J are TRBV19 and TRBJ2-1; D uncertain. In germline, CDR1 is LNHDA, CDR2 SQIVND (reference sequence). V was cut by 3 bases and J by 11 bases, with 8 bases left in between. There are 11 residues in the CDR3. CDR3 in DNA: TGTGCCAGTAGTATTGATAGCAAGCAGTTCTTC. Translating it yields CASSIDSKQFF.

This chain links TRBV7-8 with TRBJ1-2; 9 bases are shared with TRBD1. CDR3 size: 14 residues. Looked up from germline, CDR1 is SGHVS and CDR2 is FQNEAQ. V trimming: 1 base; J trimming: 5 bases; junction bases outside the gene matches: 2. CDR3 region: CASSLGDREYGYTF. The CDR3 bases are TGTGCCAGCAGCTTAGGGGACAGGGAATATGGCTACACCTTC.

This chain links TRBV5-1 with TRBJ2-5; the match to TRBD2 covers 13 bases. This CDR3 region has 16 residues. Unmatched junction bases numbered 7, after V lost 4 bases and J lost 4 bases. The germline gives CDR1 SGHRS, CDR2 YFSETQ. CDR3 loop: CASSQLTSGRRETQYF. DNA of the CDR3: TGCGCCAGCAGCCAGCTGACTAGCGGGAGGAGAGAGACCCAGTACTTC.

This clonotype was seen more than once but under ten times. V gene TRBV6-5 combines with J gene TRBJ2-7; 11 nucleotides match TRBD2. V was clipped by 3 bases and J by 3 bases; unmatched bases: 1. Germline CDR1 is MNHEY and CDR2 is SVGAGI. This CDR3 is built from 14 residues. CDR3 bases: TGTGCCAGCAGTTATAGCGGGAGGGGCTACGAGCAGTACTTC. It is translated as CASSYSGRGYEQYF.

This clonotype has a handful of counts. The CDR3 sequence is CSARAGHEQYV. The CDR3 nucleotides are TGCAGTGCTAGGGCGGGCCACGAGCAGTACGTC. The chain couples TRBV20-1 to TRBJ2-7, with D possibly matching TRBD2 (5 bases). The CDR3 runs 11 residues. Between the trimmed V and J ends, which lost 3 bases and 5 bases, there was a span of 8 bases. Germline values: CDR1 DFQATT, CDR2 SNEGSKA (reference sequence).

This chain joins TRBV7-9 and TRBJ2-2; the match to TRBD1 covers 8 bases. Germline CDR1 reads SEHNR; CDR2 reads FQNEAQ (reference sequence). The CDR3 loop spans 15 amino acids. J gave up 4 bases and V 4 bases, and 5 bases lay outside the gene matches. CDR3 DNA: TGTGCCAGCAGCTCTCAGGGGGCAGCCACCGGGGAGCTGTTTTTT. This sequence encodes CASSSQGAATGELFF.

In its sample, this clonotype was seen a few times. The V gene is TRBV6-1, the J gene TRBJ1-4, with a weak D call TRBD1 (5 bases). In germline, CDR1 is MNHNS, CDR2 SASEGT. The CDR3 totals 18 residues. The ends were cut back, 6 bases at V and 3 bases at J, with 23 bases in the middle. CDR3 in DNA: TGTGCCAGCAGCCGGACCAGGGAAAGGGCCCTTGCTAATGAAAAACTGTTTTTT. Its protein product is CASSRTRERALANEKLFF.

The CDR3 DNA is TGCAGTGCTTACAAGACCGAGATATCTGGAAACACCATATATTTT. This translates into CSAYKTEISGNTIYF. The chain joins TRBV20-1 to TRBJ1-3; no clear D gene. The CDR3 runs 15 residues. Germline V gives CDR1 DFQATT, CDR2 SNEGSKA (reference sequence). The V end was cut by 5 bases, the J end by 1 base, with 15 bases between.

This clonotype showed up just a few times. This chain joins TRBV18 and TRBJ2-3; 7 bases are a match to TRBD1. This CDR3 spans 15 amino acids. Germline values: CDR1 KGHSH, CDR2 LQKENI. Trimming cost V 4 bases and J 3 bases; bases outside gene matches: 7. This CDR3 is CASSRRQGSTDTQYF. The CDR3 DNA sequence: TGTGCCAGCTCACGCCGACAGGGAAGTACAGATACGCAGTATTTT. Full variable domain (outside the CDR3, taken from reference TRBV18 and TRBJ2-3): NAGVMQNPRHLVRRRGQEARLRCSPMKGHSHVYWYRQLPEEGLKFMVYLQKENIIDESGMPKERFSAEFPKEGPSILRIQQVVRGDSAAYFCASSRRQGSTDTQYFGPGTRLTVL.

The sample holds many counts of this clonotype. The J gene is TRBJ1-1, the V gene TRBV7-2; TRBD1 is a possible D gene (5 bases). Germline V gene sequence: CDR1 SGHTA, CDR2 FQGNSA. V lost 5 bases and J lost 0, with 13 bases in between. CDR3 length: 15 amino acids. CDR3 bases: TGTGCCAGCAGCCCGAGGACAACAATGAACACTGAAGCTTTCTTT. It is translated as CASSPRTTMNTEAFF.